Listed below are T cell receptor beta chains from one sample, sequenced in a study of cytomegalovirus exposure and HLA in healthy donors. Sequenced by immunoSEQ multiplex PCR; TCRdb stores in-frame clones only, minus some. The table has under 45,000 clones, roughly two thirds seen once. The sequenced material came from PBMCs. The origin of the receptors is a man aged 30-40 years in good health and CMV-seronegative. Both conserved end residues are part of each CDR3. D genes are given only for firm matches. Size values are once, few and many counts, or a class for expanded clones, and some rows have none.

V,length,D,J,size,DNA,CDR3
TRBV27,12,-,TRBJ2-1,few,TGTGCCAGCACCCCCCCCGGGATTGAGCAGTTCTTC,CASTPPGIEQFF
TRBV7-2,14,-,TRBJ2-7,many,TGTGCCAGCAGCTCTTTCCCCGCCGGCTACGAGCAGTACTTC,CASSSFPAGYEQYF
TRBV11-2,12,-,TRBJ1-2,-,TGTGCCAGCAGCGGACTCAGCAATGGCTACACCTTC,CASSGLSNGYTF
TRBV11-1,13,TRBD1,TRBJ2-1,-,TGTGCCAGCAGCTTAGTGGGACAGCAGGAGCAGTTCTTC,CASSLVGQQEQFF
TRBV28,15,-,TRBJ1-4,-,TGTGCCAGCAGTTTACCAACAGGTGATAATGAAAAACTGTTTTTT,CASSLPTGDNEKLFF
TRBV5-4,14,-,TRBJ2-5,-,TGTGCCAGCCGTGAGGGGGGGGGACAAGAGACCCAGTACTTC,CASREGGGQETQYF
TRBV7-8,15,TRBD1,TRBJ2-7,-,TGTGCCAGCAGCCAGAGACAGGGAACTTACGACGAGCAGTACTTC,CASSQRQGTYDEQYF
TRBV5-1,13,-,TRBJ1-2,-,TGCGCCAGCAGCTCAACAGAGAACTATGGCTACACCTTC,CASSSTENYGYTF
TRBV4-2,17,-,TRBJ2-2,-,TGTGCCAGCAGCCAAGAGACTCTAGAACGAAGGACCGGGGAGCTGTTTTTT,CASSQETLERRTGELFF
TRBV6-5,15,TRBD2,TRBJ2-7,-,TGTGCCAGCAGTCCCCGACTAGCGGGAGTGAGGGAGCAGTACTTC,CASSPRLAGVREQYF
TRBV20-1,11,-,TRBJ1-2,-,TGCAGTGCTAGCCAGTATTATGGCTACACCTTC,CSASQYYGYTF
TRBV9,14,-,TRBJ1-1,-,TGTGCCAGCAGCGTTTATTCGGTCAACACTGAAGCTTTCTTT,CASSVYSVNTEAFF
TRBV7-2,17,TRBD1,TRBJ1-2,-,TGTGCCAGCAGCGCGAGGACAGGGGGATTGGGGGCGAGTGGCTACACCTTC,CASSARTGGLGASGYTF
TRBV13,12,-,TRBJ2-5,-,TGTGCCAGCAGCCCGCAGCAAGAGACCCAGTACTTC,CASSPQQETQYF
TRBV7-9,15,-,TRBJ2-7,once,TGTGCCAGCAGCTTAGGGGGGCTAGCTAACTACGAGCAGTACTTC,CASSLGGLANYEQYF
TRBV23-1,14,TRBD1,TRBJ2-7,-,TGCGCCAGCAGTCGCCGGGACAGAGCCTACGAGCAGTACTTC,CASSRRDRAYEQYF
TRBV4-3,17,-,TRBJ2-5,-,TGCGCCAGCAGCCAAGATCCGGCAGGGCAAAGTGGAGAGACCCAGTACTTC,CASSQDPAGQSGETQYF
TRBV7-2,13,-,TRBJ2-7,-,TGTGCCAGCAGCTTAAACAGATTCTACGAGCAGTACTTC,CASSLNRFYEQYF
TRBV4-1,15,-,TRBJ1-2,few,TGCGCCAGCAGCCAAGAAGAGGTCTCTAACTATGGCTACACCTTC,CASSQEEVSNYGYTF
TRBV9,13,-,TRBJ2-5,-,TGTGCCAGCAGCGTAGCCAGGGTTGGGACCCAGTACTTC,CASSVARVGTQYF
TRBV2,14,TRBD1,TRBJ2-7,-,TGTGCCAGCAGTAAGGGGGACAGTTCCTACGAGCAGTACTTC,CASSKGDSSYEQYF
TRBV28,12,-,TRBJ1-1,once,TGTGCCAGCAGCCCCCACGGCACTGAAGCTTTCTTT,CASSPHGTEAFF
TRBV19,14,-,TRBJ1-5,-,TGTGCCAGTAGTAAAGGGTCCGGGGAACAGCCCCAGCATTTT,CASSKGSGEQPQHF
TRBV5-1,13,-,TRBJ2-5,-,TGCGCCAGCACTGGACAAGGTGCAGAGACCCAGTACTTC,CASTGQGAETQYF
TRBV7-2,12,-,TRBJ1-6,-,TGTGCCAGCAGCTTATTGCAAGGGGCCCTCCACTTT,CASSLLQGALHF
TRBV28,15,-,TRBJ1-5,once,TGTGCCAGCAGCCTAGGGGCGGCAGAGAATCAGCCCCAGCATTTT,CASSLGAAENQPQHF
TRBV2,13,TRBD1,TRBJ1-2,-,TGTGCCAGTAAACAGGGGGAGAACTATGGCTACACCTTC,CASKQGENYGYTF
TRBV5-1,13,-,TRBJ2-3,few,TGCGCCAGCAGCCTGGTAGGCACAGATACGCAGTATTTT,CASSLVGTDTQYF
TRBV6-5,16,-,TRBJ2-1,-,TGTGCCAGCAGTTACTCAGGGCTAGGGGCTAACAATGAGCAGTTCTTC,CASSYSGLGANNEQFF
TRBV6-5,14,-,TRBJ2-7,-,TGTGCCAGCAGTTACTCCGGGGGCTCCTACGAGCAGTACTTC,CASSYSGGSYEQYF
TRBV4-1,16,-,TRBJ1-3,few,TGCGCCAGCAGCCGGAGTGGCAGCAACTCTGGAAACACCATATATTTT,CASSRSGSNSGNTIYF
TRBV15,15,-,TRBJ1-5,-,TGTGCCACCAGCAGAGGGGGGAGGGGCTCTCAGCCCCAGCATTTT,CATSRGGRGSQPQHF
TRBV7-2,15,-,TRBJ2-1,-,TGTGCCAGCAGCTTATCAGTAAACTCCTACAATGAGCAGTTCTTC,CASSLSVNSYNEQFF
TRBV10-3,14,-,TRBJ1-5,once,TGTGCCACCACCCCGGGTCTGGGCAATCAGCCCCAGCATTTT,CATTPGLGNQPQHF
TRBV2,15,-,TRBJ2-7,once,TGTGCCAGCAGTGAAGAAGTAGCGGCCATCAGGGAGCAGTACTTC,CASSEEVAAIREQYF
TRBV7-7,15,TRBD2,TRBJ2-7,-,TGTGCTAGCAGCTCCTCTAGCGGGAAAAGTTGCGAGCAGTACTTC,CASSSSSGKSCEQYF
TRBV6-5,15,-,TRBJ1-6,-,TGTGCCAGCAGTTCCAGAGGGCGTCAGAGTTCACCCCTCCACTTT,CASSSRGRQSSPLHF
TRBV6-5,14,TRBD1,TRBJ2-7,-,TGTGCCAGCAGCAGGGACAGGGAAGCCTACGAGCAGTACTTC,CASSRDREAYEQYF
TRBV2,14,-,TRBJ1-1,-,TGTGCCAGCAGTGGAATCCAGTCGAACACTGAAGCTTTCTTT,CASSGIQSNTEAFF
TRBV14,18,TRBD2,TRBJ2-1,-,TGTGCCAGCAGCCGACGGCCCCTAGCGGGCTACTCCTACAATGAGCAGTTCTTC,CASSRRPLAGYSYNEQFF
TRBV27,14,-,TRBJ1-5,-,TGTGCCAGCAGTCGCAGGGGTGGCAATCAGCCCCAGCATTTT,CASSRRGGNQPQHF
TRBV6-5,14,-,TRBJ2-2,-,TGTGCCAGCAGTTTCCCGACTAAAGCCGGGGAGCTGTTTTTT,CASSFPTKAGELFF
TRBV4-2,15,-,TRBJ2-3,few,TGTGCCAGCAGCCAAGTTTCAGGCAGCACAGATACGCAGTATTTT,CASSQVSGSTDTQYF
TRBV14,18,TRBD2,TRBJ2-3,-,TGTGCCAGCAGCCAAGATTACCGACTAGCGGTTAGCACAGATACGCAGTATTTT,CASSQDYRLAVSTDTQYF
TRBV6-1,14,TRBD2,TRBJ2-1,few,TGTGCCAGCAACGAAGCGGGGCGGGGCAATGAGCAGTTCTTC,CASNEAGRGNEQFF
TRBV5-4,16,TRBD2,TRBJ2-7,few,TGTGCCAGCAGCCGGGAGGTAGCGGGAGCCATGGGCGAGCAGTACTTC,CASSREVAGAMGEQYF
TRBV6-5,11,-,TRBJ2-7,-,TGTGCCAGCAGTTACATGGACAGAAGCTTTTTC,CASSYMDRSFF
TRBV6-1,13,-,TRBJ1-1,-,TGTGCCAGCAGTGAAGTTCACACCCAGCGGGCTTTCTTT,CASSEVHTQRAFF
TRBV28,16,-,TRBJ2-7,-,TGTGCCAGCAGTAGGCAGTGGGGCAGCTTCCCCTACGAGCAGTACTTC,CASSRQWGSFPYEQYF
TRBV2,15,-,TRBJ1-2,-,TGTGCCAGCAGTGATCAGCTAGGGGTGTTAGGTGGCTACACCTTC,CASSDQLGVLGGYTF
TRBV4-1,16,-,TRBJ1-6,-,TGCGCCAGCAGCCAAGGTGTTTGGGGGCAAGGTTCACCCCTCCACTTT,CASSQGVWGQGSPLHF
TRBV5-4,15,TRBD1,TRBJ1-2,-,TGTGCCAGCAGCTTGGTCAAACAGGGGTTAGGTGGCTACACCTTC,CASSLVKQGLGGYTF
TRBV6-5,14,-,TRBJ2-1,-,TGTGCCAGCAGTTACTCGGGCCGCCGGAATGAGCAGTTCTTC,CASSYSGRRNEQFF
TRBV7-6,17,-,TRBJ1-1,few,TGTGCCAGCAGCTTAGTCCCGAAAGGGGAAGGGAACACTGAAGCTTTCTTT,CASSLVPKGEGNTEAFF
TRBV6-5,15,TRBD1,TRBJ2-7,-,TGTGCCAGCAGGAGGCTGGGGACAGGTACCTACGAGCAGTACTTC,CASRRLGTGTYEQYF